The next 28 T cell receptor beta chains were all read from a single sample in a study of T cells in Graves' hyperthyroidism and ophthalmopathy. Amplified TCR beta CDR3 regions derived from RNA transcripts. Primed by the HTBI set, a first-round RT-PCR was run on the TCR CDR3. TCRdb fed the multiplex PCR reads into MiXCR, producing one record per CDR3 protein. This sample yields hundreds of thousands of distinct CDR3 sequences, of which approximately 15% are seen a single time; 13% belongs to the top ten. The sequencing sample was made of blood. Every receptor here comes from a man in his late teens or twenties with Graves' ophthalmopathy.

This clonotype was counted ten times or more. The rearrangement links TRBV27 to TRBJ1-1; TRBD1 aligns across 7 bases. This CDR3 has 14 amino acids. The junction had 4 bases not matched to a gene; V was cut back by 2 bases and J by 4 bases. Germline V CDR1 and CDR2: MNHEY, SMNVEV (reference sequence). CDR3 DNA: TGTGCCAGCAGTTTAAGGGGGCCGAGCACTGAAGCTTTCTTT. It codes for CASSLRGPSTEAFF.

The sample holds many counts of this clonotype. J is TRBJ2-7 and V is TRBV30; no firm D call. This CDR3 is 12 amino acids long. Germline CDR1 is GTSNPN and CDR2 is SVGIG (reference sequence). V gave up 2 bases and J gave up 2 bases, with 7 bases separating them. The DNA of the CDR3 is TGTGCCTGGAGTTTGCGACCCTACGAGCAGTACTTC. Its translation is CAWSLRPYEQYF. The variable domain in full, with the rest retrieved from reference TRBV30 and TRBJ2-7, is SQTIHQWPATLVQPVGSPLSLECTVEGTSNPNLYWYRQAAGRGLQLLFYSVGIGQISSEVPQNLSASRPQDRQFILSSKKLLLSDSGFYLCAWSLRPYEQYFGPGTRLTVT.

This clonotype has ten or more counts. The V and J genes are TRBV6-1 and TRBJ2-7; no clear D gene. The CDR3 totals 13 residues. The germline V gene has CDR1 MNHNS and CDR2 SASEGT. V was cut by 5 bases and J by 5 bases, with 13 bases left in between. This CDR3 is CASSPKMVNEQYF. In DNA, the CDR3 is TGTGCCAGCAGTCCGAAAATGGTCAACGAGCAGTACTTC.

This clonotype has a handful of counts. V is TRBV7-9 and J is TRBJ2-2, with 7 bases matching TRBD2. V lost 7 bases and J lost 5; bases outside the gene matches: 10. This CDR3 has 15 amino acids. Germline CDR1 and CDR2: SEHNR and FQNEAQ (reference sequence). The CDR3 region is CASTSPGGVTGELFF. In DNA, the CDR3 is TGTGCCAGCACCTCCCCGGGAGGTGTGACCGGGGAGCTGTTTTTT.

The gene calls are TRBV3-1 and TRBJ2-5; D unclear. CDR1 and CDR2 (germline): LGHDT, YNNKEL (reference sequence). The CDR3 covers 15 residues. Trimming left V 0 bases short and J 4 bases short, with 12 bases between. The CDR3 protein is CASSQEKTVRETQYF. The CDR3 DNA reads as TGTGCCAGCAGCCAAGAGAAAACAGTCAGAGAGACCCAGTACTTC.

The J gene is TRBJ2-1, the V gene TRBV2; TRBD2 aligns across 11 bases. CDR1 is SNHLY, CDR2 FYNNEI, per germline. The CDR3 is 13 amino acids. Trimming at V came to 9 bases and at J to 3 bases, leaving 1 base not matched to a gene. CDR3 protein: CARTSGNYNEQFF. The CDR3 DNA follows: TGTGCCAGGACTAGCGGGAACTACAATGAGCAGTTCTTC.

This clonotype was counted only a few times. An end of the junction does not agree with germline; a read error may underlie this. The DNA for the CDR3 is TGTGCCAGCAGCTTTCCAGGGAACACCGGGGAGCTGGTTTTT. It specifies CASSFPGNTGELVF. The chain couples TRBV7-9 to TRBJ2-2, with D possibly being TRBD1 or TRBD2 (5 bases each). Germline V gene data show CDR1 as SEHNR and CDR2 as FQNEAQ (reference sequence). The CDR3 loop spans 14 amino acids.

This clonotype occurred many times. The chain uses TRBV7-8 and TRBJ1-2; D is undetermined. The CDR3 runs to 13 residues. V lost 1 base to trimming and J lost 8 bases, with 11 bases between them. Germline CDR1 SGHVS, CDR2 FQNEAQ. This chain's CDR3 is CASSLELRRGYTF. DNA for the CDR3: TGTGCCAGCAGCTTAGAATTGAGGCGAGGCTACACCTTC. The full variable domain, with the rest looked up from reference TRBV7-8 and TRBJ1-2, is GAGVSQSPRYKVAKRGQDVALRCDPISGHVSLFWYQQALGQGPEFLTYFQNEAQLDKSGLPSDRFFAERPEGSVSTLKIQRTQQEDSAVYLCASSLELRRGYTFGSGTRLTVV.

This clonotype was seen at least ten times. The V gene is TRBV10-1, the J gene TRBJ2-5, with D perhaps TRBD1 (6 bases). CDR3 length equals 13 residues. Germline V lookup: CDR1 WNHNN, CDR2 SYGVQD (reference sequence). V was clipped by 6 bases and J by 2 bases, with 10 bases between them. In nucleotides, the CDR3 is TGCGCCAGCAGAGTACAGGGTCAAGAGACCCAGTACTTC. Its protein product is CASRVQGQETQYF.

This clonotype was counted at least ten times. The V and J genes are TRBV12-3 or TRBV12-4 and TRBJ2-7, with 7 positions matching TRBD2. The CDR3 is 13 amino acids. V gave up 5 bases and J gave up 5 bases; unmatched junction bases: 6. Here the CDR3 reads CASSPSAGHEQYF. The CDR3 bases are TGTGCCAGCAGTCCCTCAGCGGGGCACGAGCAGTACTTC.

This clonotype was picked up many times. The rearrangement links TRBV7-8 to TRBJ2-2; 10 bases agree with TRBD2. Germline values: CDR1 SGHVS, CDR2 FQNEAQ. The CDR3 has 16 residues. The V segment lost 0 bases and the J segment 5 bases; nucleotides outside the gene matches: 3. The DNA for the CDR3 is TGTGCCAGCAGCTTAGCTCTAGCGGGAGTTACCGGGGAGCTGTTTTTT. Protein sequence: CASSLALAGVTGELFF.

This clonotype was recorded at least ten times. The genes are TRBV6-2 or TRBV6-3 and TRBJ1-5; 11 bases map to TRBD1. The germline CDR1 and CDR2 sequences are MNHEY and SVGEGT. The CDR3 extends over 16 amino acids. The trim removed 2 bases at V and 3 bases at J, leaving 3 bases unmatched. CDR3 DNA: TGTGCCAGCAGTTACCCGGGACAGGGGGACAATCAGCCCCAGCATTTT. It yields the protein CASSYPGQGDNQPQHF.

The chain is built from TRBV11-3 and TRBJ2-1, with 7 bases lining up with TRBD2. The V segment lost 4 bases and the J segment 0 bases; nucleotides outside the gene matches: 3. The CDR3 spans 15 residues. CDR1 is SGHNT and CDR2 is YENEEA in the germline V gene. The CDR3 reads CASSWGGGSYNEQFF. As DNA, the CDR3 is TGTGCCAGCAGCTGGGGCGGGGGCTCCTACAATGAGCAGTTCTTC. Filled out from reference TRBV11-3 and TRBJ2-1, the complete variable domain reads EAGVVQSPRYKIIEKKQPVAFWCNPISGHNTLYWYLQNLGQGPELLIRYENEEAVDDSQLPKDRFSAERLKGVDSTLKIQPAELGDSAVYLCASSWGGGSYNEQFFGPGTRLTVL.

This clonotype showed up just a few times. V gene TRBV16 combines with J gene TRBJ1-5; D is possibly TRBD1 (6 bases). The V end lost 0 bases, the J end lost 2 bases, and 14 bases lay between the germline ends. Germline CDR1 is KGHSY and CDR2 is FQNENV. The CDR3 is 17 residues long. CDR3 loop: CASSQSLGGTGNQPQHF. In DNA, the CDR3 is TGTGCCAGCAGCCAATCTTTAGGGGGGACCGGCAATCAGCCCCAGCATTTT.

The V gene is TRBV9, the J gene TRBJ2-3; either TRBD1 or TRBD2 may fit D (5 bases each). The CDR3 covers 12 residues. Germline V gene lookup returns CDR1 SGDLS and CDR2 YYNGEE. Between the trimmed V and J ends, which lost 4 bases and 13 bases, there was a span of 16 bases. The CDR3, as DNA: TGTGCCAGCAGCCCACCGTACAGGAGGAAGTATTTT. Encoded protein: CASSPPYRRKYF. The complete variable domain, with remaining parts taken from reference TRBV9 and TRBJ2-3, reads DSGVTQTPKHLITATGQRVTLRCSPRSGDLSVYWYQQSLDQGLQFLIQYYNGEERAKGNILERFSAQQFPDLHSELNLSSLELGDSALYFCASSPPYRRKYFGPGTRLTVL.

This clonotype was recorded many times. The gene calls are TRBV27 and TRBJ2-4, with D unclear. This CDR3 has 15 residues. Trimming removed 5 bases from V and 1 base from J, with 12 bases in between. Germline values: CDR1 MNHEY, CDR2 SMNVEV (reference sequence). The CDR3 DNA reads TGTGCCAGCAGTCGGCCAACGGAGGCCAAAAACATTCAGTACTTC. Encoded protein: CASSRPTEAKNIQYF.

The V gene is TRBV28, the J gene TRBJ1-1, with a possible D match to TRBD1 (5 bases). Germline loops: CDR1 MDHEN, CDR2 SYDVKM. Trimming removed 7 bases from V and 0 bases from J, with 9 bases in between. The length of the CDR3 is 13 residues. CDR3 loop: CASTGVVNTEAFF. The CDR3 nucleotides are TGTGCCAGCACGGGGGTGGTGAACACTGAAGCTTTCTTT.

This clonotype turned up a few times. The chain links TRBV9 to TRBJ1-5, with D tentatively TRBD1 (5 bases). Per the germline V gene, CDR1 is SGDLS and CDR2 is YYNGEE. This CDR3 has 12 residues. V lost 1 base and J lost 7, with 6 bases in between. CDR3: CASSVQGQPQHF. The CDR3 DNA is TGTGCCAGCAGCGTACAGGGCCAGCCCCAGCATTTT. Filled out from reference TRBV9 and TRBJ1-5, the complete variable domain reads DSGVTQTPKHLITATGQRVTLRCSPRSGDLSVYWYQQSLDQGLQFLIQYYNGEERAKGNILERFSAQQFPDLHSELNLSSLELGDSALYFCASSVQGQPQHFGDGTRLSIL.

The chain couples TRBV14 to TRBJ2-7; TRBD2 agrees at 14 bases. Germline V CDR1 and CDR2: SGHDN, FVKESK. This CDR3 is 17 amino acids long. V shed 3 bases and J 4 bases; nucleotides not matched to a gene: 8. Written as DNA, the CDR3 is TGTGCCAGCAGCCAGGGACTAGCGGGAGAGTGGTGGTACGAGCAGTACTTC. Protein: CASSQGLAGEWWYEQYF.

This clonotype was counted many times. The rearrangement uses TRBV5-1 and TRBJ2-3; D possibly corresponds to TRBD2 (5 bases). Trimming left V 0 bases short and J 1 base short, with 12 bases between. Germline V lookup: CDR1 SGHRS, CDR2 YFSETQ. CDR3 length: 16 amino acids. The CDR3 is CASSLGSVGGTDTQYF. The CDR3 DNA follows: TGCGCCAGCAGCTTGGGGTCGGTCGGGGGCACAGATACGCAGTATTTT. Full variable domain (outside the CDR3, taken from reference TRBV5-1 and TRBJ2-3): KAGVTQTPRYLIKTRGQQVTLSCSPISGHRSVSWYQQTPGQGLQFLFEYFSETQRNKGNFPGRFSGRQFSNSRSEMNVSTLELGDSALYLCASSLGSVGGTDTQYFGPGTRLTVL.

This clonotype was counted at least ten times. The V and J genes are TRBV7-9 and TRBJ2-7, with 13 nucleotides matching TRBD2. Germline loops: CDR1 SEHNR, CDR2 FQNEAQ (reference sequence). V was clipped by 5 bases and J by 0 bases; unmatched bases: 7. This CDR3 is built from 17 residues. CDR3 loop: CASSAPLAGGPSYEQYF. Written as DNA, the CDR3 is TGTGCCAGCAGCGCCCCACTAGCGGGGGGGCCCTCCTACGAGCAGTACTTC.

The gene calls are TRBV2 and TRBJ2-7; 11 bases fit TRBD2. This CDR3 region has 16 residues. The J segment lost 2 bases and the V segment lost 6 bases, leaving 9 bases of the junction unmatched. CDR1 is SNHLY, CDR2 FYNNEI, per germline. Here the CDR3 DNA reads TGTGCCAGCAGGGGAGTAGCGGGGGGGGGTACCTACGAGCAGTACTTC. Residues: CASRGVAGGGTYEQYF.

This clonotype showed up many times. The rearrangement joins TRBV11-3 to TRBJ1-5; weak D call: TRBD1 (6 bases). The V gene's germline CDR1 is SGHNT and CDR2 YENEEA. The CDR3 has 15 residues. V shed 3 bases and J shed 4 bases, with 13 bases lying between them. The CDR3 DNA reads TGTGCCAGCAGCTTCACGGGGGGCTATAATCAGCCCCAGCATTTT. Translation: CASSFTGGYNQPQHF.

The table lists this clonotype with many counts. The V gene is TRBV20-1, the J gene TRBJ2-5; the D gene is possibly TRBD2 (5 bases). This CDR3 has 14 amino acids. Trimming removed 1 base at V and 8 bases at J, with 17 bases between. Germline V CDR1 and CDR2: DFQATT, SNEGSKA (reference sequence). The CDR3 sequence: CSARGGGLEGTQYF. CDR3 DNA: TGCAGTGCTAGAGGCGGCGGACTGGAAGGAACCCAGTACTTC.

This clonotype was counted between two and nine times. The chain employs TRBV6-1 and TRBJ2-5; no definite D call. Trimming cost V 4 bases and J 3 bases, with 9 bases left between them. Germline V lookup: CDR1 MNHNS, CDR2 SASEGT. The length of the CDR3 is 13 residues. The CDR3 protein is CASSATDEETQYF. CDR3 sequence (DNA): TGTGCCAGCAGTGCCACGGACGAAGAGACCCAGTACTTC.

This clonotype was recorded at least ten times. The J gene is TRBJ2-3, the V gene TRBV4-1; 9 bases fit TRBD1. Germline V gene lookup returns CDR1 MGHRA and CDR2 YSYEKL. V dropped 5 bases and J dropped 4; count of bases not matched to a gene: 7. CDR3 length: 15 amino acids. CDR3 region: CASSYRQGGSDTQYF. The DNA of the CDR3 is TGCGCCAGCAGCTACAGACAGGGGGGCTCAGATACGCAGTATTTT.

This chain joins TRBV5-1 and TRBJ2-3; D possibly corresponds to TRBD2 (5 bases). Between the trimmed V and J ends, which lost 1 base and 4 bases, there was a span of 10 bases. CDR1 is SGHRS, CDR2 YFSETQ, per germline. There are 14 residues in the CDR3. CDR3 region: CASSLSPSSDTQYF. The CDR3 nucleotides read TGCGCCAGCAGCTTGTCGCCTAGCTCAGATACGCAGTATTTT.

This clonotype was observed at least ten times. This sequence joins TRBV7-9 and TRBJ2-2; D is unclear. The CDR3 loop spans 11 amino acids. Germline V gene sequence: CDR1 SEHNR, CDR2 FQNEAQ (reference sequence). V was cut by 6 bases and J by 6 bases, with 5 bases left in between. The CDR3 sequence: CASRRPGELFF. CDR3 nucleotide sequence: TGTGCCAGCAGGCGGCCCGGGGAGCTGTTTTTT.